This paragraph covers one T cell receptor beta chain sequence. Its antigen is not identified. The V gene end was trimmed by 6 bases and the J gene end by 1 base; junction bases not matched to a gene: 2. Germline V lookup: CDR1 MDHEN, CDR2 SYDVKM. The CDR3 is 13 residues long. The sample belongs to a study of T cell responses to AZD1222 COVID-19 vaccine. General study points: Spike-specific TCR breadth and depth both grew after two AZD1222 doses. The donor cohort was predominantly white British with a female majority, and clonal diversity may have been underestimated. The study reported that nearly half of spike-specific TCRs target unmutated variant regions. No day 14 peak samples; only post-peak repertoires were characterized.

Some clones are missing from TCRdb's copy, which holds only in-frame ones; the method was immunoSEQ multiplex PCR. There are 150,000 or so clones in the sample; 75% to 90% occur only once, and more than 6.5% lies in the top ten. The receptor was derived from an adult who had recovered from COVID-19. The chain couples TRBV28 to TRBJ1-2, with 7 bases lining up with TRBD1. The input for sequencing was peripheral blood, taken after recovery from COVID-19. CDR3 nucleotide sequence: TGTGCCAGCAGGCGACAGGGTAACTATGGCTACACCTTC. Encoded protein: CASRRQGNYGYTF.